This is a list of T cell receptor beta chains from one sample in a study of T-cell memory formation after mild COVID-19. TCRdb re-called the 5' RACE reads with MiXCR, one entry per CDR3 protein. Of a few hundred thousand distinct CDR3 sequences listed, approximately 15% are singletons. Sequenced material: PBMCs or a T cell subset sorted from them (not recorded which). The receptors here all came from a man between 18 and 35 years old who had mild COVID-19 (a few samples of this study predate the infection). Cell type and time point are not known. Each CDR3 is given with its conserved first and last residue. Expanded clones get a size class; other rows say once, few or many, or leave the size out.

clone size,V gene,J gene,CDR3 protein
.,TRBV20-1,TRBJ2-1,CSAPDQTVEQFF
few,TRBV6-5,TRBJ2-5,CASRKTGRETQYF
few,TRBV19,TRBJ1-5,CASSIVVQTGVSQPQHF
.,TRBV3-1,TRBJ2-6,CASRIGTGAGANVLTF
.,TRBV20-1,TRBJ2-5,CSAAGGKETQYF
many,TRBV27,TRBJ2-7,CASSLSDRDEQYF
few,TRBV9,TRBJ1-3,CASSASGQPFSGNTIYF
.,TRBV28,TRBJ1-2,CASRAPSNHGYTF
.,TRBV5-1,TRBJ1-4,CASSLEGLEKLFF
many,TRBV5-1,TRBJ1-1,CASSPTPEMRNTEAFF
few,TRBV4-3,TRBJ2-7,CASSQDRRGHYEQYF
.,TRBV4-2,TRBJ2-1,CASSQPGTSGDNEQFF
few,TRBV7-3,TRBJ2-1,CASSLTSGSGGQFF
few,TRBV7-9,TRBJ2-1,CASSLRDIDYNEQFF
few,TRBV5-8,TRBJ1-1,CASSLGSGRTEAFF
.,TRBV7-9,TRBJ2-5,CASSFDFLDRGQETQYF
many,TRBV5-1,TRBJ2-7,CASRKDGTYEQYF
.,TRBV6-1,TRBJ2-4,CASSESPGTKNIQYF
many,TRBV7-6,TRBJ2-5,CASSQRTGGETQYF
few,TRBV5-1,TRBJ2-2,CASSLALTNTGELFF
.,TRBV7-9,TRBJ2-2,CASSSPTGGGDTGELFF
few,TRBV6-5,TRBJ2-7,CASSYSNLGMGYEQYF
many,TRBV12-3/TRBV12-4,TRBJ2-7,CASSLAASYEQYF
few,TRBV3-1,TRBJ2-3,CASSQVSGGPLAQYF
many,TRBV20-1,TRBJ1-1,CSARSGQNRGTEAFF
.,TRBV5-1,TRBJ1-1,CASSLNIGGITEAFF
.,TRBV2,TRBJ2-1,CASSELGTGTGGEQFF
.,TRBV7-3,TRBJ2-1,CASSLKVGSYNEQFF
.,TRBV6-5,TRBJ1-3,CATISGNTIYF
.,TRBV19,TRBJ1-2,CASSISVGNGYTF
once,TRBV6-6,TRBJ1-5,CASSYGFNQPQHF
many,TRBV12-3/TRBV12-4,TRBJ2-1,CASRPRDRDGDEQFF
few,TRBV19,TRBJ1-1,CGSRTGPEAFF
few,TRBV18,TRBJ1-1,CASSPTTGDTEAFF
few,TRBV10-2,TRBJ2-1,CASRGLAGGWNEQFF
few,TRBV6-6,TRBJ1-5,CASSYSGVEGQPQHF
many,TRBV5-1,TRBJ1-1,CASSLARGNTEAFF
few,TRBV23-1,TRBJ1-1,CASSPWGPGVVNTEAFF
few,TRBV7-9,TRBJ1-2,CASSLSERFNYGYTF
many,TRBV24-1,TRBJ2-2,CATSAANTGELFF
few,TRBV6-2/TRBV6-3,TRBJ2-3,CASRPRQGKIWPDTQYF
few,TRBV9,TRBJ1-5,CASSVDDSFPQHF
.,TRBV10-3,TRBJ2-5,CAISESTSGGETQYF
few,TRBV7-9,TRBJ1-4,CASSPTDRVEKLFF
.,TRBV21-1,TRBJ1-2,CASSKDRANYGYTF
few,TRBV7-9,TRBJ2-7,CASRAVSGSPEQYF
.,TRBV6-6,TRBJ1-6,CASSYLQGLAGNSPLHF
many,TRBV7-9,TRBJ2-5,CASSPLEGGAETQYF
.,TRBV7-9,TRBJ1-6,CASSLGGRGNSPLHF
.,TRBV20-1,TRBJ2-2,CSARGGPGELFF
few,TRBV11-2,TRBJ2-7,CASSLEKGEQYF
.,TRBV5-1,TRBJ2-3,CASSRAEGTDTQYF
.,TRBV11-2,TRBJ1-1,CASSPEGAGRVTEAFF
few,TRBV6-2/TRBV6-3,TRBJ1-1,CASSYMLNSEAFF
.,TRBV4-1,TRBJ1-1,CASSYTFFGTEAFF